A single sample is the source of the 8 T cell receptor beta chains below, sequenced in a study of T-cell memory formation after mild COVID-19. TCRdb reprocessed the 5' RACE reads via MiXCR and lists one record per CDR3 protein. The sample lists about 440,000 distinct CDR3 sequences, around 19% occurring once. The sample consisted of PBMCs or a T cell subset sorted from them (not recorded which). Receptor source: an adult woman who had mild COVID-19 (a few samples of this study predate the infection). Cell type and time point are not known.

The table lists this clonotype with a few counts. The DNA for the CDR3 is TGCGCCAGCAGCCAAGACGGACAGACCAAAAACATTCAGTACTTC. It yields the protein CASSQDGQTKNIQYF. The chain uses TRBV4-1 and TRBJ2-4; TRBD1 might be the D (6 bases). CDR1 and CDR2 (germline): MGHRA, YSYEKL. The V and J ends lost 0 bases and 2 bases respectively, with 8 bases between them. This CDR3 contains 15 residues.

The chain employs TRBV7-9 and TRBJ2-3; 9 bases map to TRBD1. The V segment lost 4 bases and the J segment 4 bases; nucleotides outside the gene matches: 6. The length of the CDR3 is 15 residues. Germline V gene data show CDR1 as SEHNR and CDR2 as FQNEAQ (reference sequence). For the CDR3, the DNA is TGTGCCAGCAGCTCCGGGACAGGGTGGCCAGATACGCAGTATTTT. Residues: CASSSGTGWPDTQYF.

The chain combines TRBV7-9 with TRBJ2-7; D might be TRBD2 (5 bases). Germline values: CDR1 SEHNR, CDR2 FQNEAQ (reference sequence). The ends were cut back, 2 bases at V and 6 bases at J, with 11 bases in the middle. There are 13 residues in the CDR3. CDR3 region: CASSLPVGSEQYF. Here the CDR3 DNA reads TGTGCCAGCAGCTTACCAGTGGGGAGCGAGCAGTACTTC.

CDR3 DNA: TGCGCCAGCAGCCCGGCAGGGTTTAGGCACGAGCAGTACTTC. As protein: CASSPAGFRHEQYF. This rearrangement joins TRBV5-1 to TRBJ2-7; D perhaps matches TRBD1 (5 bases). Germline V gives CDR1 SGHRS, CDR2 YFSETQ. Trimming took off 4 bases at V and 5 bases at J, with 16 bases between the two ends. There are 14 residues in the CDR3.

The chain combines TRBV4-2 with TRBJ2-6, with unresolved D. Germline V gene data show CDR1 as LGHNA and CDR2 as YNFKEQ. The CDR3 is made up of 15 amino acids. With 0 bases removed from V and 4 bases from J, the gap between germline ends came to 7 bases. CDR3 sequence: CASSQDLRGANVLTF. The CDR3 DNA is TGTGCCAGCAGCCAAGATCTGCGCGGGGCCAACGTCCTGACTTTC.

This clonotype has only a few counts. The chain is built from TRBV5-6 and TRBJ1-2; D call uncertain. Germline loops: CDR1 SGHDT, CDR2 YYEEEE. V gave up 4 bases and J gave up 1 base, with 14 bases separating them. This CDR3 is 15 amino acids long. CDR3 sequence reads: CASSPTFLGNYGYTF. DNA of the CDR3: TGTGCCAGCAGCCCCACCTTCCTGGGTAACTATGGCTACACCTTC. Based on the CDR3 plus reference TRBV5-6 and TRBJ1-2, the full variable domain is DAGVTQSPTHLIKTRGQQVTLRCSPKSGHDTVSWYQQALGQGPQFIFQYYEEEERQRGNFPDRFSGHQFPNYSSELNVNALLLGDSALYLCASSPTFLGNYGYTFGSGTRLTVV.

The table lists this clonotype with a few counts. The CDR3 DNA follows: TGCGCCAGCAGCGGAGGAGGACGGGTCACAGATACGCAGTATTTT. Translation: CASSGGGRVTDTQYF. This chain uses TRBV5-1 with TRBJ2-3; a weak D match, TRBD2 (5 bases). The CDR3 sequence is 15 residues long. V gave up 4 bases and J gave up 2 bases, with 14 bases separating them. Germline CDR1 is SGHRS and CDR2 is YFSETQ.

CDR3 in DNA: TGTGCCAGCAGGGGACCCACGGCAGGCGGTGGCTACACCTTC. This encodes CASRGPTAGGGYTF. V gene TRBV5-4 combines with J gene TRBJ1-2; TRBD1 might be the D (5 bases). The CDR3 is made up of 14 amino acids. Germline V gene lookup returns CDR1 SGHNT and CDR2 YYREEE (reference sequence). V was trimmed by 5 bases and J by 7 bases, leaving 18 bases between them.